A selection of T cell receptor beta chains follows, all from one sample in a study of long-term antiretroviral therapy in people with HIV. Repertoires were generated with immunoSEQ multiplex PCR, while TCRdb's copy carries only in-frame clones and drops some. This sample yields roughly 36,000 clones, of which roughly 84% are seen a single time; about 4.8% belongs to the top ten. Sequencing used unsorted PBMCs, obtained approximately 2.9 years before starting antiretroviral therapy. The receptors come from a woman aged 25 to 39 with HIV. CDR3s include the opening cysteine and the closing phenylalanine or tryptophan. A D gene is named only where the DNA matches it firmly. Rows may omit the clone size; those that give it use once, few, many or a size class.

>TRBV6-1|NA|TRBJ1-2|NA
CASSEPLGQTLGYGYTF
TGTGCCAGCAGTGAGCCATTAGGACAGACCCTTGGCTATGGCTACACCTTC
>TRBV19|TRBD1|TRBJ1-5|NA
CASSFLPGQANQPQHF
TGTGCCAGTAGTTTCCTCCCGGGACAGGCAAATCAGCCCCAGCATTTT
>TRBV6-4|NA|TRBJ1-2|NA
CASSNQAATTGYTF
TGTGCCAGCAGTAACCAGGCCGCGACGACGGGCTACACCTTC
>TRBV27|NA|TRBJ2-3|NA
CASILGWTQYF
TGTGCCAGCATTCTCGGGTGGACGCAGTATTTT
>TRBV9|NA|TRBJ2-3|NA
CASSVVEGTDTQYF
TGTGCCAGCAGCGTAGTGGAGGGGACAGATACGCAGTATTTT
>TRBV7-3|NA|TRBJ2-1|NA
CASSLIARGERYNEQFF
TGTGCCAGCAGCTTAATAGCGAGGGGGGAACGATACAATGAGCAGTTCTTC
>TRBV30|NA|TRBJ1-6|NA
CAWNAEQVYSPLHF
TGTGCCTGGAACGCAGAACAGGTTTATTCACCCCTCCACTTT
>TRBV10-3|NA|TRBJ2-1|NA
CAATSRSNNEQFF
TGTGCCGCAACCTCCAGAAGTAACAATGAGCAGTTCTTC
>TRBV5-1|TRBD1|TRBJ1-1|NA
CASSSTGAGTEAFF
TGCGCCAGCAGCTCGACAGGGGCTGGCACTGAAGCTTTCTTT
>TRBV6-6|NA|TRBJ1-2|few
CASSPRTQNYGYTF
TGTGCCAGCAGTCCTAGGACCCAAAACTATGGCTACACCTTC
>TRBV28|NA|TRBJ1-1|few
CASSLGLGGTEAFF
TGTGCCAGCAGTTTAGGGTTAGGGGGCACTGAAGCTTTCTTT
>TRBV5-6|TRBD2|TRBJ2-2|NA
CASSDSGANTGELFF
TGTGCCAGCAGCGATAGCGGGGCTAACACCGGGGAGCTGTTTTTT
>TRBV7-3|NA|TRBJ1-1|NA
CASSPTGSNTEAFF
TGTGCCAGCAGCCCAACGGGATCCAACACTGAAGCTTTCTTT
>TRBV18|NA|TRBJ2-2|NA
CASSQGRGPASHTGELFF
TGTGCCAGCTCCCAGGGGCGGGGGCCCGCCTCGCACACCGGGGAGCTGTTTTTT
>TRBV6-1|TRBD2|TRBJ2-3|few
CASSETSGGADTQYF
TGTGCCAGCAGTGAGACTAGCGGGGGGGCTGATACGCAGTATTTT
>TRBV9|NA|TRBJ2-3|NA
CASSVGLASDTQYF
TGTGCCAGCAGCGTAGGGCTAGCATCGGATACGCAGTATTTT
>TRBV6-5|NA|TRBJ2-5|NA
CASSSGETQYF
TGTGCCAGCAGCTCAGGAGAGACCCAGTACTTC
>TRBV5-5|NA|TRBJ1-5|NA
CASSFGDRPNQPQHF
TGTGCCAGCAGCTTCGGGGATAGACCCAATCAGCCCCAGCATTTT
>TRBV5-1|NA|TRBJ2-7|NA
CASSSGLYEQYF
TGCGCCAGCAGCTCAGGATTGTACGAGCAGTACTTC
>TRBV6-5|NA|TRBJ2-5|NA
CASSYSKETQYF
TGTGCCAGCAGTTACTCGAAAGAGACCCAGTACTTC
>TRBV5-6|TRBD2|TRBJ2-2|NA
CASRQRRTGGENTGELFF
TGTGCCAGCAGGCAGAGGAGAACGGGGGGGGAAAACACCGGGGAGCTGTTTTTT
>TRBV5-1|NA|TRBJ2-1|NA
CASSLVDSSYNEQFF
TGCGCCAGCAGCTTGGTTGACAGCTCCTACAATGAGCAGTTCTTC
>TRBV5-1|NA|TRBJ2-6|NA
CASSLGGGSGANVLTF
TGCGCCAGCAGCTTGGGGGGGGGCTCCGGGGCCAACGTCCTGACTTTC
>TRBV11-2|TRBD1|TRBJ1-2|NA
CASSSYRDRIIYGYTF
TGTGCCAGCAGCTCGTACCGGGACAGAATAATCTATGGCTACACCTTC
>TRBV5-1|NA|TRBJ2-2|NA
CASSFLAELNTGELFF
TGCGCCAGCAGCTTCTTAGCGGAGCTGAACACCGGGGAGCTGTTTTTT
>TRBV18|NA|TRBJ1-4|once
CASSPAREKLFF
TGTGCCAGCTCACCAGCGCGGGAAAAACTGTTTTTT
>TRBV11-3|NA|TRBJ1-2|NA
CASSLLGGARYGYTF
TGTGCCAGCAGCTTGCTGGGGGGGGCAAGGTATGGCTACACCTTC
>TRBV4-2|NA|TRBJ1-4|NA
CASSQGDQDNEKLFF
TGTGCCAGCAGCCAAGGGGATCAAGATAATGAAAAACTGTTTTTT
>TRBV5-1|NA|TRBJ2-1|NA
CASSGSGNSYNEQFF
TGCGCCAGCAGCGGGTCGGGGAACTCCTACAATGAGCAGTTCTTC
>TRBV7-2|TRBD2|TRBJ2-3|once
CASSLGHLAGGSDTQYF
TGTGCCAGCAGCTTAGGTCATCTAGCGGGGGGGTCAGATACGCAGTATTTT
>TRBV27|NA|TRBJ2-7|NA
CASKGGGGSGTYEQYF
TGTGCCAGCAAAGGTGGGGGGGGCTCTGGGACCTACGAGCAGTACTTC
>TRBV5-8|NA|TRBJ1-1|NA
CASSSGVRTTTEAFF
TGTGCCAGCAGCTCCGGGGTCCGTACTACCACTGAAGCTTTCTTT
>TRBV18|NA|TRBJ2-3|NA
CASSPAAVLKSTDTQYF
TGTGCCAGCTCACCGGCCGCAGTCTTGAAAAGCACAGATACGCAGTATTTT
>TRBV7-2|NA|TRBJ1-2|NA
CASSFNRDLHHF
TGTGCCAGCAGCTTCAACAGGGACCTACACCACTTC
>TRBV5-1|NA|TRBJ2-1|NA
CASSLASSYNEQFF
TGCGCCAGCAGCTTGGCCAGCTCCTACAATGAGCAGTTCTTC
>TRBV11-1|NA|TRBJ2-2|NA
CASSDTGSNTGELFF
TGTGCCAGCAGCGATACAGGGTCGAACACCGGGGAGCTGTTTTTT
>TRBV9|TRBD1|TRBJ1-6|few
CASSAGDRAESPLHF
TGTGCCAGCAGCGCCGGAGACAGGGCCGAATCACCCCTCCACTTT
>TRBV7-6|NA|TRBJ1-4|NA
CASSTGGGRDEKLFF
TGTGCCAGCAGCACGGGGGGGGGCCGAGATGAAAAACTGTTTTTT
>TRBV2|NA|TRBJ1-2|NA
CASSEVGARRVGYGYTF
TGTGCCAGCAGTGAAGTCGGAGCCAGGAGGGTTGGCTATGGCTACACCTTC
>TRBV5-1|NA|TRBJ2-2|NA
CASRVLGTNTGELFF
TGCGCCAGCAGGGTTCTTGGAACGAACACCGGGGAGCTGTTTTTT
>TRBV6-5|NA|TRBJ2-1|NA
CASSYSSAPSYNEQFF
TGTGCCAGCAGTTACTCCTCCGCACCCTCCTACAATGAGCAGTTCTTC
>TRBV6-5|NA|TRBJ1-1|NA
CASRLDREAFF
TGTGCCAGCAGACTGGACAGAGAGGCTTTCTTT
>TRBV19|NA|TRBJ1-5|few
CASASVNSNQPQHF
TGTGCCAGTGCATCGGTTAATAGCAATCAGCCCCAGCATTTT
>TRBV6-1|TRBD2|TRBJ2-3|once
CASSVLQRGVTSTDTQYF
TGTGCCAGCAGTGTGCTCCAGCGGGGGGTGACTAGCACAGATACGCAGTATTTT